Here is one T cell receptor beta chain with its context. The treatment: preoperative locoregional IRX-2 cytokine immunotherapy. These data originate in a study of preoperative IRX-2 immunotherapy in early breast cancer. Libraries were prepared by immunoSEQ multiplex PCR; TCRdb keeps only in-frame clonotypes and omits some of them. The sample shows around 6,000 clones, roughly 79% of them seen only once. The sequencing here drew on tumor tissue, taken before IRX-2 immunotherapy. This receptor was identified in a human donor with breast cancer.

This chain's CDR3 is CASSYSLGEGTTEAFF. CDR3 DNA sequence: TGTGCCAGCAGTTACTCTCTCGGTGAAGGGACCACTGAAGCTTTCTTT. The V and J genes are TRBV6-7 and TRBJ1-1; TRBD1 might be the D (5 bases). TRBV6-7 is an open reading frame, and its role is uncertain. Trimming shortened V by 0 bases and J by 4 bases, and 15 bases separated the two germline ends. This CDR3 spans 16 amino acids.